These 29 T cell receptor beta chains were sequenced from one sample in a study of cytomegalovirus exposure and HLA in healthy donors. PCR primers comprised 60 Vbeta and 13 Jbeta primers. Profiled with immunoSEQ multiplex PCR; TCRdb holds only in-frame clones, not every one. The sample yields approximately 120,000 clones, 74% seen once. Sample: PBMCs. The source is a woman aged 45 to 65 in good health and CMV-seropositive.

As DNA, the CDR3 is TGTGCCAGCAGCACACCCCCTTCCTGGCGGGCTAGTAACTATGGCTACACCTTC. This gives the protein CASSTPPSWRASNYGYTF. This chain joins TRBV7-3 and TRBJ1-2, with D uncertain. The germline V gene has CDR1 SGHTA and CDR2 FQGTGA. V was trimmed by 5 bases and J by 1 base, leaving 23 bases between them. CDR3 length: 18 residues.

This clone has only one observation. The V gene is TRBV6-6, the J gene TRBJ2-7, with a weak D call TRBD2 (7 bases). The length of the CDR3 is 12 residues. V lost 6 bases and J lost 3, with 9 bases in between. In germline, CDR1 is MNHNY, CDR2 SVGAGI (reference sequence). The CDR3 sequence is CASRRGGYEQYF. The CDR3 nucleotides are TGTGCCAGCAGAAGGGGGGGCTACGAGCAGTACTTC.

The chain couples TRBV18 to TRBJ2-7, with D tentatively TRBD2 (5 bases). The V end was cut by 5 bases, the J end by 2 bases, with 22 bases between. Germline values: CDR1 KGHSH, CDR2 LQKENI. The CDR3 spans 17 residues. DNA for the CDR3: TGTGCCAGCTCAGCCAGGATCCGGGAAACTAGTGCCTACGAGCAGTACTTC. Its protein product is CASSARIRETSAYEQYF. Full variable domain (rest looked up from reference TRBV18 and TRBJ2-7): NAGVMQNPRHLVRRRGQEARLRCSPMKGHSHVYWYRQLPEEGLKFMVYLQKENIIDESGMPKERFSAEFPKEGPSILRIQQVVRGDSAAYFCASSARIRETSAYEQYFGPGTRLTVT.

This chain uses TRBV19 with TRBJ1-2; 7 bases match TRBD1. The CDR3 is made up of 14 amino acids. Per the germline V gene, CDR1 is LNHDA and CDR2 is SQIVND (reference sequence). Germline trimming cut 1 base from V and 4 bases from J; bases unmatched to any gene: 3. CDR3: CASSIGRQGYGYTF. The DNA of the CDR3 is TGTGCCAGTAGTATAGGGAGACAGGGCTATGGCTACACCTTC.

Notes on this clone: One end of the junction varies from germline; a read error may be responsible. This chain joins TRBV7-9 and TRBJ1-5; D ambiguous. Germline lookup yields CDR1 SEHNR and CDR2 FQNEAQ (reference sequence). This CDR3 comprises 11 residues. Here the CDR3 DNA reads TGTGTCAGCAGCCTTAATCAGCCCCAGCATTTT. It specifies CVSSLNQPQHF. Full variable domain (rest looked up from reference TRBV7-9 and TRBJ1-5): DTGVSQNPRHKITKRGQNVTFRCDPISEHNRLYWYRQTLGQGPEFLTYFQNEAQLEKSRLLSDRFSAERPKGSFSTLEIQRTEQGDSAMYLCVSSLNQPQHFGDGTRLSIL.

The chain employs TRBV2 and TRBJ2-5; D possibly corresponds to TRBD1 (5 bases). This CDR3 has 16 amino acids. Germline CDR1 SNHLY, CDR2 FYNNEI. V was cut by 5 bases and J by 1 base, with 17 bases left in between. The DNA of the CDR3 is TGTGCCAGCAGTCCCAGGGTAGGACGACTCCAAGAGACCCAGTACTTC. Translated, it gives CASSPRVGRLQETQYF.

This rearrangement joins TRBV10-1 to TRBJ2-1; the D gene is possibly TRBD2 (7 bases). The CDR3 sequence is 15 residues long. Germline assignment: CDR1 WNHNN and CDR2 SYGVQD (reference sequence). The ends were cut back, 6 bases at V and 9 bases at J, with 21 bases in the middle. CDR3 residues: CASSPEGRGGGEQFF. CDR3 DNA: TGCGCCAGCAGCCCTGAGGGGAGAGGGGGGGGTGAGCAGTTCTTC.

The chain carries TRBV11-3 and TRBJ2-3; TRBD1 matches 11 bases. After removal of 4 bases from V and 0 bases from J, the junction contained 6 bases not matched to a gene. Germline CDR1 reads SGHNT; CDR2 reads YENEEA. The CDR3 length is 17 residues. The CDR3 loop is CASSSGDRGTSTDTQYF. In nucleotides, the CDR3 is TGTGCCAGCAGCTCAGGGGACAGGGGGACTAGCACAGATACGCAGTATTTT.

This clone was found a few times. The chain links TRBV5-6 to TRBJ1-2; D may be TRBD1 (5 bases). Germline loops: CDR1 SGHDT, CDR2 YYEEEE. The V gene lost 5 bases and the J gene lost 2 bases, with 13 bases spanning the gap. This CDR3 has 14 amino acids. The CDR3, as DNA: TGTGCCAGCAGAAGAGGGGAGGGGAACTATGGCTACACCTTC. It yields the protein CASRRGEGNYGYTF.

The J gene is TRBJ2-2, the V gene TRBV6-5; unclear D gene. CDR1 is MNHEY, CDR2 SVGAGI, per germline. Trimming took off 4 bases at V and 6 bases at J, with 6 bases between the two ends. The CDR3 sequence is 12 residues long. This CDR3 reads CASSSVAGELFF. The DNA for the CDR3 is TGTGCCAGCAGTTCTGTTGCCGGGGAGCTGTTTTTT.

The V call is TRBV30, the J call TRBJ2-2; 8 bases line up with TRBD2. The ends lost 0 bases at V and 7 bases at J; junction bases unmatched: 10. CDR3 size: 16 residues. Germline V CDR1 and CDR2: GTSNPN, SVGIG (reference sequence). CDR3 coding DNA: TGTGCCTGGAGTGTAGTAGCGGGAACGTCCGGCGGGGAGCTGTTTTTT. Its protein product is CAWSVVAGTSGGELFF.

In its sample, this clone was seen a few times. This rearrangement joins TRBV7-2 to TRBJ1-2, with a possible D match to TRBD1 (5 bases). The CDR3 covers 15 residues. Trimming stripped 1 base from V and 7 bases from J, with 16 bases between. Looked up from germline, CDR1 is SGHTA and CDR2 is FQGNSA. The CDR3 here is CASSLGTGGPSGYTF. As DNA, the CDR3 is TGTGCCAGCAGCTTAGGAACCGGGGGTCCCTCTGGCTACACCTTC.

This clone was observed a handful of times. The gene calls are TRBV6-5 and TRBJ2-5; D remains ambiguous. V was pared by 5 bases and J by 7 bases, with 11 bases between. Per germline, CDR1 MNHEY and CDR2 SVGAGI. This CDR3 contains 12 residues. CDR3 loop: CASSEGAVTQYF. CDR3 bases: TGTGCCAGCAGTGAAGGAGCAGTGACCCAGTACTTC.

This sequence joins TRBV11-3 and TRBJ1-3; 8 bases map to TRBD1. Germline V gene lookup returns CDR1 SGHNT and CDR2 YENEEA. There are 15 residues in the CDR3. V was clipped by 2 bases and J by 2 bases; unmatched bases: 2. CDR3 sequence: CASSLQGATGNTIYF. The CDR3 bases are TGTGCCAGCAGCTTACAGGGGGCGACTGGAAACACCATATATTTT.

V is TRBV7-9 and J is TRBJ1-2; tentative D call: TRBD1 (6 bases). The germline V and J ends were trimmed by 5 bases and 0 bases, with 16 bases remaining between them. Germline CDR1 and CDR2: SEHNR and FQNEAQ (reference sequence). The CDR3 has 16 residues. In DNA form, the CDR3 reads TGTGCCAGCAGCCGTACTACAGGGCTCGCTAACTATGGCTACACCTTC. Amino acids: CASSRTTGLANYGYTF.

The V call is TRBV29-1, the J call TRBJ1-1; 7 nucleotides match TRBD1. The germline gives CDR1 SQVTM, CDR2 ANQGSEA. After removal of 7 bases from V and 2 bases from J, the junction contained 7 bases not matched to a gene. This CDR3 has 13 amino acids. CDR3 residues: CSAIGTVNTEAFF. Here the CDR3 DNA reads TGCAGCGCCATCGGGACAGTCAACACTGAAGCTTTCTTT.

V and J are TRBV2 and TRBJ2-2; 7 positions match TRBD1. Germline V gene data show CDR1 as SNHLY and CDR2 as FYNNEI. V shed 5 bases, J shed 7 bases, and the junction held 4 bases outside the gene matches. The CDR3 length is 13 residues. The chain's CDR3 is CASSRQGDGELFF. The CDR3 nucleotides read TGTGCCAGCAGTCGTCAGGGGGACGGGGAGCTGTTTTTT.

A few counts support this clone. The chain joins TRBV2 to TRBJ2-7, with TRBD1 identical over 8 bases. The CDR3 runs 14 residues. J lost 3 bases, V lost 5 bases, and 6 bases had no gene match. The germline gives CDR1 SNHLY, CDR2 FYNNEI. CDR3 loop: CASSQGAGIYEQYF. The CDR3 DNA follows: TGTGCCAGCAGTCAGGGGGCGGGAATCTACGAGCAGTACTTC.

The chain carries TRBV5-8 and TRBJ1-2; TRBD1 might be the D (6 bases). Germline CDR1 reads SGHTS; CDR2 reads YDEGEE. V was pared by 3 bases and J by 4 bases, with 13 bases between. The length of the CDR3 is 14 residues. The CDR3 loop is CASSWGGGSYGYTF. As DNA, the CDR3 is TGTGCCAGCAGCTGGGGCGGGGGCAGCTATGGCTACACCTTC. Together with reference TRBV5-8 and TRBJ1-2, the CDR3 gives the full variable domain: EAGVTQSPTHLIKTRGQQATLRCSPISGHTSVYWYQQALGLGLQFLLWYDEGEERNRGNFPPRFSGRQFPNYSSELNVNALELEDSALYLCASSWGGGSYGYTFGSGTRLTVV.

This clone was counted only a few times. The chain links TRBV6-1 to TRBJ2-7; 7 nucleotides align to TRBD2. Germline V CDR1 and CDR2: MNHNS, SASEGT. With V trimmed by 1 base and J by 5 bases, 8 bases remained unmatched. The CDR3 extends over 15 amino acids. The DNA for the CDR3 is TGTGCCAGCAGTGAAGTCTGGCGGGGGAATGACGAGCAGTACTTC. Encoded protein: CASSEVWRGNDEQYF.

The chain carries TRBV19 and TRBJ1-4; D not certain. Trimming removed 2 bases at V and 8 bases at J, with 15 bases between. The CDR3 extends over 15 amino acids. Germline assignment: CDR1 LNHDA and CDR2 SQIVND (reference sequence). CDR3 sequence (DNA): TGTGCCAGTAGTATAAGTAAGGCCACTAGGGAAAAACTGTTTTTT. Amino acid sequence: CASSISKATREKLFF.

This clone was detected once. The chain is built from TRBV11-1 and TRBJ2-1; 10 bases map to TRBD2. V trimming: 1 base; J trimming: 10 bases; junction bases outside the gene matches: 7. The CDR3 extends over 15 amino acids. Germline V gene sequence: CDR1 SGHAT, CDR2 FQDESV (reference sequence). CDR3 loop: CASSLGSGGPGEQFF. Written as DNA, the CDR3 is TGTGCCAGCAGCTTAGGTAGCGGGGGGCCTGGGGAGCAGTTCTTC.

This clone appeared a few times. The chain employs TRBV5-1 and TRBJ2-7; 11 bases match TRBD2. V was pared by 1 base and J by 0 bases, with 9 bases of the junction left unmatched. The germline gives CDR1 SGHRS, CDR2 YFSETQ. CDR3 length equals 18 residues. CDR3 nucleotide sequence: TGCGCCAGCAGCTTGCTAACTAGCGGGGGTACTAGCTCCTACGAGCAGTACTTC. It yields the protein CASSLLTSGGTSSYEQYF.

The genes are TRBV6-6 and TRBJ2-7; D not resolved. The CDR3 consists of 12 residues. Germline values: CDR1 MNHNY, CDR2 SVGAGI (reference sequence). The V and J ends lost 7 bases and 2 bases respectively, with 9 bases between them. This CDR3 reads CASTGEPYEQYF. As DNA, the CDR3 is TGTGCCAGCACTGGAGAACCCTACGAGCAGTACTTC.

The chain uses TRBV13 and TRBJ1-4; maybe TRBD1 (6 bases). The germline V gene encodes CDR1 PRHDT and CDR2 FYEKMQ (reference sequence). V shed 5 bases and J shed 8 bases, with 18 bases lying between them. The CDR3 has 15 amino acids. The CDR3 DNA is TGTGCCAGCAGCCTACAGGGAAGTTCGAGGGAAAAACTGTTTTTT. Translation gives CASSLQGSSREKLFF.

V is TRBV2 and J is TRBJ2-6; weak D call: TRBD1 (5 bases). Trimming left V 8 bases short and J 4 bases short, with 15 bases between. The CDR3 runs to 15 residues. Germline loops: CDR1 SNHLY, CDR2 FYNNEI. The CDR3 DNA reads as TGTGCCAGCGTGGACATAAGAGCAGGGGCCAACGTCCTGACTTTC. Translated, it gives CASVDIRAGANVLTF.

The V and J genes are TRBV21-1 and TRBJ2-1; the DNA was not used to check the table's D call, TRBD2. TRBV21-1 is designated a pseudogene. The CDR3 has 19 residues. CDR3 sequence: CASSNQKLAGGRIYNEQFF. For the CDR3, the DNA is TGTGCCAGCAGCAACCAAAAACTAGCGGGGGGGAGGATATACAATGAGCAGTTCTTC.

The rearrangement links TRBV5-1 to TRBJ2-4; perhaps TRBD2 as D (6 bases). This CDR3 is built from 14 residues. Deletions cut 4 bases from V and 5 bases from J, with 13 bases between. Germline V gene sequence: CDR1 SGHRS, CDR2 YFSETQ. In nucleotides, the CDR3 is TGCGCCAGCAGCGGAGGGCCCCCCGAAAACATTCAGTACTTC. As protein: CASSGGPPENIQYF.

The V and J genes are TRBV11-2 and TRBJ1-1; no clear D. V was pared by 8 bases and J by 3 bases, with 13 bases between. Germline values: CDR1 SGHAT, CDR2 FQNNGV. The CDR3 has 13 amino acids. This chain's CDR3 is CASAKVGYTEAFF. The CDR3 DNA reads as TGTGCCAGCGCTAAGGTCGGGTACACTGAAGCTTTCTTT.